This T cell receptor (beta chain) was identified during a study of T cell responses to AZD1222 COVID-19 vaccine. Study-wide points: Donor demographics were predominantly white British with a female majority; clonal diversity may be underestimated. Repertoire samples came only from after the peak T cell response.

The count of this clone is one. Antigen unknown. Sequencing was performed with immunoSEQ multiplex PCR; in TCRdb, only in-frame clones are kept and a portion is missing. The sample has 89,000 or so clones; approximately 86% are singletons. Germline V gene lookup returns CDR1 KGHSH and CDR2 LQKENI. With 0 bases clipped from V and 3 bases from J, the junction kept 6 bases outside the gene matches. This CDR3 is 17 amino acids long. The receptor was isolated from an adult in good health. Sample: peripheral blood, taken on day 0 of AZD1222 vaccination. This chain links TRBV18 with TRBJ1-1; 11 nucleotides agree with TRBD1. The CDR3 region has the DNA TGTGCCAGCTCACCACCGGGACAGGGGGTCAGGGACACTGAAGCTTTCTTT. Translated, it gives CASSPPGQGVRDTEAFF.